This T cell receptor beta chain was sequenced during a study of T-cell reconstitution after alpha-beta-depleted transplantation in children. Study-level results: A year had passed since transplant, and T-cell counts and diversity by then came mostly from newly produced T cells. Several patients had high TCRbeta diversity at day 60; it came from surviving recipient T cells and thymic progenitors. Several hundred expanded graft clones reportedly gave rise to the alpha-beta T cells present about two months after transplant.

Preparation of the TCRbeta library involved a method that used unique molecular identifiers. TCRdb ran MiXCR on the PCR reads and lists one entry per CDR3 protein. The table has 130,000 or so distinct CDR3 sequences, about a tenth seen once; the top ten hold more than 20%. In the case of this clonotype: Antigen: not known.

This sequence originates from a girl less than two years old who had a stem cell transplant for combined immunodeficiency, so the T cells may come from the graft donor. Source: PBMCs, mostly from graft donor cells, taken 180 days after TCRalphabeta/CD19-depleted stem cell transplant.

CDR3 sequence: CASSPKRWEVLEQFF. The CDR3 nucleotides are TGTGCCAGCAGCCCCAAGAGGTGGGAGGTACTTGAGCAGTTCTTC. The chain carries TRBV7-9 and TRBJ2-1; TRBD2 is a possible D gene (6 bases). Germline V gives CDR1 SEHNR, CDR2 FQNEAQ (reference sequence). V lost 5 bases and J 9 bases, leaving 20 bases between the germline ends. This CDR3 has 15 residues. Supplemented by reference TRBV7-9 and TRBJ2-1, the full variable domain reads DTGVSQNPRHKITKRGQNVTFRCDPISEHNRLYWYRQTLGQGPEFLTYFQNEAQLEKSRLLSDRFSAERPKGSFSTLEIQRTEQGDSAMYLCASSPKRWEVLEQFFGPGTRLTVL.